The 22 T cell receptor beta chains below all came from one sample that was sequenced in a study of T cells expressing NK-cell markers. For each CDR3 protein, TCRdb gives one entry from its re-call of the 5' RACE reads, without DNA. The listing contains about 260,000 distinct CDR3 sequences. Sequencing was carried out using blood T cells: a sorted CD56 or NKG2C T cell subset, CD4+ or CD8+ T cells, or bulk PBMC T cells (not recorded which). The receptor source for this set is a woman between 18 and 70 years old in good health.

The genes are TRBV10-3 and TRBJ2-3; TCRdb gives TRBD1 as the D gene, but with no DNA this cannot be confirmed. Germline V gene data show CDR1 as ENHRY and CDR2 as SYGVKD. This CDR3 has 16 amino acids. CDR3: CAISDNPQGLVDTQYF.

V is TRBV6-5 and J is TRBJ1-2; the D call from TCRdb, TRBD1, cannot be confirmed without DNA. There are 15 residues in the CDR3. CDR1 is MNHEY and CDR2 is SVGAGI in the germline V gene. CDR3 protein: CASSYSLSPEGGYTF.

The gene calls are TRBV12-3 or TRBV12-4 and TRBJ1-3; lacking DNA, the TRBD1 call made by TCRdb goes unchecked. The CDR3 extends over 15 amino acids. CDR3 sequence: CASTFRGTAGNTIYF.

The rearrangement uses TRBV20-1 and TRBJ2-1; the D call of TRBD2 rests on TCRdb alone, since no DNA is present to check it. Per germline, CDR1 DFQATT and CDR2 SNEGSKA (reference sequence). This CDR3 region has 16 residues. This CDR3 reads CSARAGSGNHYNEQFF.

J is TRBJ2-7 and V is TRBV29-1; TCRdb outputs TRBD1, but without DNA this stays unchecked. This CDR3 has 12 residues. Germline CDR1 is SQVTM and CDR2 is ANQGSEA. The CDR3 loop reads CSAYRGPYEQYF.

The chain joins TRBV6-6 to TRBJ1-1. CDR3 length: 11 residues. The V gene's germline CDR1 is MNHNY and CDR2 SVGAGI (reference sequence). The chain's CDR3 is CVSALSTEAFF.

The chain carries TRBV5-1 and TRBJ1-1; TCRdb proposes TRBD1, but this gene call is untestable without DNA. Germline values: CDR1 SGHRS, CDR2 YFSETQ. CDR3 length: 15 amino acids. The CDR3 sequence is CASSRSPTETSEAFF.

The rearrangement links TRBV20-1 to TRBJ2-2; TCRdb selects TRBD1, and the lack of DNA leaves this call unchecked. Germline assignment: CDR1 DFQATT and CDR2 SNEGSKA (reference sequence). The CDR3 consists of 15 residues. The CDR3: CSADPRAGDVGELFF.

This chain connects TRBV20-1 to TRBJ2-1; the D call of TRBD1 rests on TCRdb alone, since no DNA is present to check it. Germline CDR1 DFQATT, CDR2 SNEGSKA (reference sequence). This CDR3 contains 17 residues. The CDR3 here is CSAPRDRVGRGWDEQFF.

The chain employs TRBV4-1 and TRBJ2-1; TCRdb proposes TRBD2, but this gene call is untestable without DNA. This CDR3 spans 16 amino acids. CDR1 is MGHRA, CDR2 YSYEKL, per germline. CDR3 residues: CASSRPGLAGYNEQFF.

This chain links TRBV10-3 with TRBJ1-1. This CDR3 contains 15 residues. Germline CDR1 reads ENHRY; CDR2 reads SYGVKD. This CDR3 reads CAISPQAGIGGEAFF.

This chain joins TRBV6-2 or TRBV6-3 and TRBJ2-3; TCRdb names TRBD1, which stays unverified in the absence of DNA. The CDR3 is 16 amino acids. Germline V gene data show CDR1 as MNHEY and CDR2 as SVGEGT. The CDR3 here is CASSYGGWRITDTQYF.

The chain uses TRBV7-6 and TRBJ1-1; the TCRdb D gene call, TRBD1, has no DNA to confirm it. Germline V lookup: CDR1 SGHVS, CDR2 FNYEAQ. The CDR3 has 15 residues. CDR3 residues: CASSLGAGLNTEAFF.

The genes are TRBV6-1 and TRBJ2-3; TCRdb gives TRBD1 as the D gene, but with no DNA this cannot be confirmed. The CDR3 has 16 residues. Germline V gene sequence: CDR1 MNHNS, CDR2 SASEGT. The chain's CDR3 is CASTEGRTVVTDTQYF.

CDR3 amino acids: CASSPRRGGAPDTQYF. The chain recombines TRBV7-2 with TRBJ2-3; TCRdb proposes TRBD2, but this gene call is untestable without DNA. CDR1 is SGHTA and CDR2 is FQGNSA in the germline V gene. There are 16 residues in the CDR3.

The V and J genes are TRBV6-5 and TRBJ2-4; TCRdb names TRBD1, which stays unverified in the absence of DNA. Looked up from germline, CDR1 is MNHEY and CDR2 is SVGAGI. The CDR3 has 18 residues. The CDR3 spells CASSYKAQGALAKNIQYF.

The chain carries TRBV12-3 or TRBV12-4 and TRBJ2-2; TCRdb outputs TRBD1, but without DNA this stays unchecked. CDR3 length equals 15 residues. The CDR3 loop is CASSSGTMNTGELFF.

This chain uses TRBV6-4 with TRBJ2-1; TCRdb returns TRBD1, unconfirmable since there is no DNA. This CDR3 is built from 12 residues. From germline, CDR1 is MRHNA and CDR2 SNTAGT. The CDR3: CASSEPPGVQFF.

This chain uses TRBV5-1 with TRBJ2-1; TCRdb designates TRBD2, a call that cannot be tested without DNA. The CDR3 loop spans 16 amino acids. Germline V CDR1 and CDR2: SGHRS, YFSETQ. This CDR3 reads CASSLSSGSIYNEQFF.

This chain links TRBV11-2 with TRBJ2-3; TCRdb calls TRBD2, which cannot be checked without DNA. CDR3 length equals 14 residues. Per the germline V gene, CDR1 is SGHAT and CDR2 is FQNNGV. The CDR3 sequence: CASSLGLEVDTQYF.

This chain's CDR3 is CASSKGAGRALSAYNEQFF. The V call is TRBV21-1, the J call TRBJ2-1; the TCRdb call, TRBD2, lacks DNA for checking. TRBV21-1 is a pseudogene locus. The CDR3 is 19 amino acids.

CDR3 sequence reads: CATSEDSHGYTF. This chain links TRBV24-1 with TRBJ1-2; the TCRdb D gene call, TRBD1, has no DNA to confirm it. This CDR3 spans 12 amino acids. Looked up from germline, CDR1 is KGHDR and CDR2 is SFDVKD.